A selection of T cell receptor beta chains follows, all from one sample in a study of T cells in tumors after PD-1 blockade. The protocol was immunoSEQ multiplex PCR, while the TCRdb copy is restricted to in-frame clones and leaves out a portion. The table lists around 46,000 clones, approximately 79% of them singletons. The sequenced sample was PBMCs, obtained before anti-PD-1 treatment. The receptors shown here come from a human donor with basal cell carcinoma. Both conserved end residues are part of each CDR3. Fields, in order: V gene, clone size, D gene, J gene, CDR3 protein, CDR3 DNA. D genes are given only for firm matches. The size of a clone is reported for some rows only, either as once, few or many, or as a class for expanded clones.

V: TRBV15; size: -; D: -; J: TRBJ1-3; CDR3: CATSRADNINTIYF; DNA: TGTGCCACCAGCAGAGCCGATAACATAAACACCATATATTTT
V: TRBV20-1; size: -; D: -; J: TRBJ2-5; CDR3: CSASLAGVVRETQYF; DNA: TGCAGTGCTAGTTTGGCAGGGGTTGTTCGAGAGACCCAGTACTTC
V: TRBV2; size: few; D: -; J: TRBJ1-4; CDR3: CASSEGEWTVNEKLFF; DNA: TGTGCCAGCAGTGAAGGGGAGTGGACCGTTAATGAAAAACTGTTTTTT
V: TRBV28; size: -; D: -; J: TRBJ2-2; CDR3: CASRATGTGELFF; DNA: TGTGCCAGCAGGGCCACTGGTACCGGGGAGCTGTTTTTT
V: TRBV5-1; size: -; D: -; J: TRBJ2-5; CDR3: CASSFKGPETQYF; DNA: TGCGCCAGCAGCTTTAAGGGACCAGAGACCCAGTACTTC
V: TRBV19; size: -; D: TRBD1; J: TRBJ2-7; CDR3: CASSIDPGQGVYEQYF; DNA: TGTGCCAGTAGTATAGATCCGGGACAGGGGGTATACGAGCAGTACTTC
V: TRBV5-4; size: -; D: -; J: TRBJ1-4; CDR3: CASRTNRDDNEKLFF; DNA: TGTGCCAGCCGCACGAACCGGGACGACAATGAAAAACTGTTTTTT
V: TRBV7-9; size: -; D: TRBD2; J: TRBJ2-3; CDR3: CASSSSLLAGATDTQYF; DNA: TGTGCCAGCAGCTCCTCTTTACTAGCGGGGGCCACAGATACGCAGTATTTT
V: TRBV19; size: -; D: -; J: TRBJ1-4; CDR3: CASSAATNEKLFF; DNA: TGTGCCAGTTCAGCTGCAACTAATGAAAAACTGTTTTTT
V: TRBV10-2; size: -; D: -; J: TRBJ1-5; CDR3: CASSPTHQPQHF; DNA: TGCGCCAGCAGTCCTACTCATCAGCCCCAGCATTTT
V: TRBV30; size: -; D: TRBD1; J: TRBJ1-6; CDR3: CAYTRDRGRSNNSPLHF; DNA: TGTGCCTACACTCGGGACAGGGGAAGAAGCAATAATTCACCCCTCCACTTT
V: TRBV5-4; size: many; D: -; J: TRBJ2-3; CDR3: CASSVDTGGTDTQYF; DNA: TGTGCCAGCAGCGTGGACACCGGGGGCACAGATACGCAGTATTTT
V: TRBV6-6; size: -; D: -; J: TRBJ2-7; CDR3: CASLGTTYEQYF; DNA: TGTGCCAGCCTCGGCACCACCTACGAGCAGTACTTC
V: TRBV28; size: -; D: TRBD1; J: TRBJ1-1; CDR3: CASSLPRQGPEAFF; DNA: TGTGCCAGCAGTCTCCCACGACAGGGCCCTGAAGCTTTCTTT